This entry concerns a single T cell receptor beta chain. Which antigen it targets is not known. Base qualities are not provided; no much larger clone lies one nucleotide away. These data originate in a study of PD-1 blockade in classical Hodgkin lymphoma (dated by TCRdb to the early 2020s). Concerning the study at large: Nivolumab dosing was 3 mg/kg intravenously every 2 weeks, continuing until either disease progression or unacceptable toxicity. The study used TCR beta sequencing and CyTOF to define a peripheral blood immune signature of response to PD-1 blockade in classical Hodgkin lymphoma.

Including the terminal cysteine and phenylalanine, the CDR3 comprises 12 residues. Just the 36-base CDR3 DNA is kept, in frame starting at base 1. From a lookup of the germline V gene, CDR1 and CDR2 are SGHTA and FQGNSA. Trimming removed 1 base from V and 9 bases from J, leaving 8 bases between the germline ends. The sample's time point label is to be understood as: cycle 2 day 1 (C2D1) of nivolumab. All trial patients had relapsed after autologous stem cell transplantation, with cohorts A, B and C differing in prior brentuximab vedotin exposure. The trial cohort included 55 to 65 patients with relapsed/refractory classical Hodgkin lymphoma, and each patient had a best overall response of complete response, partial response or progressive disease. Single-agent nivolumab was administered to trial patients in the multi-cohort phase II CheckMate 205 trial. An independent review committee assessed best overall response using the 2007 International Working Group response criteria. Trial PBMCs were collected just before the start of nivolumab (C1D1) and during therapy at cycle 2 day 1 and cycle 4 day 1. Peripheral blood was collected in 8 mL Vacutainer Cell Preparation Tubes, from which PBMCs were isolated by centrifugation and then cryopreserved.

The Qiagen DNeasy kit was used to extract genomic DNA both from unsorted PBMCs and from the negatively selected CD4+ and CD8+ fractions. TCR beta CDR3 regions were subjected to amplification by immunoSEQ multiplex PCR with primers that anneal to V and J segments. A synthetic immune receptor repertoire was used to minimize amplification bias, and any remaining bias was removed computationally after sequencing. In the paper's pipeline: Custom Python scripts were used to quantify repertoire diversity as the Shannon entropy index. Unsorted, CD4+ and CD8+ repertoires were analyzed separately, except for combined analyses in which CD4+ and CD8+ sequences were merged in silico. Clonal expansion was defined as a frequency increase of at least 2-fold after treatment compared with C1D1, and clones undetected at baseline were assigned a pseudocount of 0.5. Clones with 0 or 1 copy at C1D1 were defined as singleton clones, while clones with 2 or more copies were defined as non-singleton clones. Clones expanded in unsorted samples were labelled as CD4+, CD8+ or unknown by matching protein sequences in sorted samples from the same patient. Diversity changes from C1D1 to C4D1 were tested in paired samples using Wilcoxon tests. What TCRdb holds here is the immuneACCESS table cut down to in-frame rearrangements. Part of the clones is not present; checked against another copy, under half of the missing clones reflect an unresolved V gene, and the others are unexplained. Clone size and V and J calls were adopted from that table, with D and trimming inferred from the DNA. Across this sample there are 95,000 to 100,000 clones, with around 89% seen only once. Of the sample, 5% to 7.5% falls within the top ten clones.

General findings and caveats noted by the study authors: The study was restricted to a single clinical trial cohort, and the causes of repertoire differences, possibly disease activity or prior therapy, were left undefined. Diversity was lower in patients who began nivolumab less than 1 year after ASCT, so these patients were left out of later analyses to avoid confounding by immune reconstitution. Trial patients with a complete response had baseline diversity similar to that of newly diagnosed patients, while partial responders and progressors had significantly lower diversity. Baseline TCR diversity was reported to be lower in newly diagnosed patients than in healthy donors, and even lower in relapsed/refractory patients. A significant rise by C4D1 was seen in CD4+ but not CD8+ TCR diversity (p=0.0027 vs p=0.16), with the rise being most apparent in complete responders (p=0.02).

The receptor comes from a human donor with classical Hodgkin lymphoma. The rearrangement joined TRBV7-2 to TRBJ2-3; perhaps TRBD1 is the D gene, with 5 bases matching. The sequencing here drew on peripheral blood mononuclear cells (PBMCs), taken before the second cycle of nivolumab. The CDR3 loop reads CASSLGPGTQYF. The DNA is as follows: TGTGCCAGCAGCTTAGGACCAGGGACGCAGTATTTT.